The 29 T cell receptor beta chains given below trace back to one sample, sequenced in a study of blood T cell repertoires in COVID-19. TCRdb's copy holds only in-frame clones and misses some; the assay was immunoSEQ multiplex PCR. The sample contains roughly 200,000 clones, 82% of which appear only once. The sample taken for sequencing was PBMCs or T cells enriched from blood (not recorded which). These receptors were taken from a woman in her sixties or seventies with acute COVID-19.

The table lists this clone with a count of one. The V and J genes are TRBV19 and TRBJ1-2; possible D gene TRBD1, 6 bases. V was clipped by 6 bases and J by 4 bases, with 15 bases between them. Germline assignment: CDR1 LNHDA and CDR2 SQIVND (reference sequence). This CDR3 has 14 residues. The CDR3 DNA reads as TGTGCCAGTAGCCCGGACAGATCCTCCTATGGCTACACCTTC. Translation: CASSPDRSSYGYTF. The full variable domain, with the rest looked up from reference TRBV19 and TRBJ1-2, is DGGITQSPKYLFRKEGQNVTLSCEQNLNHDAMYWYRQDPGQGLRLIYYSQIVNDFQKGDIAEGYSVSREKKESFPLTVTSAQKNPTAFYLCASSPDRSSYGYTFGSGTRLTVV.

This sequence joins TRBV6-5 and TRBJ1-2; D is ambiguous. Germline assignment: CDR1 MNHEY and CDR2 SVGAGI. This CDR3 spans 12 amino acids. CDR3 bases: TGTGCAGCCGGCGTTGGGCGCTATGGCTACACCTTC. This sequence encodes CAAGVGRYGYTF.

The V and J genes are TRBV5-1 and TRBJ2-7; tentative D call: TRBD1 (7 bases). This CDR3 is 14 amino acids long. V gave up 4 bases and J gave up 4 bases, with 15 bases separating them. The germline CDR1 and CDR2 sequences are SGHRS and YFSETQ. The CDR3, as DNA: TGCGCCAGCAGCCCGGGGGACAGATCATACGAGCAGTACGTC. Translation gives CASSPGDRSYEQYV.

This rearrangement joins TRBV27 to TRBJ2-5; 7 nucleotides match TRBD1. Looked up from germline, CDR1 is MNHEY and CDR2 is SMNVEV (reference sequence). Trimming removed 0 bases from V and 3 bases from J; junction bases left unmatched: 4. This CDR3 is built from 15 residues. The CDR3 DNA follows: TGTGCCAGCAGTTTATCCGAGGGGGCAAAAGAGACCCAGTACTTC. It codes for CASSLSEGAKETQYF.

This rearrangement joins TRBV2 to TRBJ1-2; no clear D. V was clipped by 4 bases and J by 4 bases, with 16 bases between them. The CDR3 is 15 residues long. Per germline, CDR1 SNHLY and CDR2 FYNNEI. CDR3 nucleotides: TGTGCCAGCAGTGGGGTCCGCACCGGGAGCTATGGCTACACCTTC. Its protein is CASSGVRTGSYGYTF.

The genes are TRBV9 and TRBJ2-7; a possible D gene is TRBD2 (6 bases). Trimming left V 0 bases short and J 3 bases short, with 10 bases between. CDR3 size: 14 residues. CDR1 is SGDLS, CDR2 YYNGEE, per germline. The CDR3 coding sequence is TGTGCCAGCAGCGTAGCGGGAGAGGGCTACGAGCAGTACTTC. This gives the protein CASSVAGEGYEQYF.

V gene TRBV11-2 combines with J gene TRBJ2-2; 8 positions agree with TRBD2. The CDR3 spans 18 residues. With V trimmed by 2 bases and J by 1 base, 9 bases remained unmatched. Germline values: CDR1 SGHAT, CDR2 FQNNGV. The CDR3 region has the DNA TGTGCCAGCAGCTTAAAGGCTAGCGGGTACGGGAACACCGGGGAGCTGTTTTTT. Amino acids: CASSLKASGYGNTGELFF.

This sequence joins TRBV5-4 and TRBJ2-2; D gene ambiguous. Germline V lookup: CDR1 SGHNT, CDR2 YYREEE (reference sequence). Trimming took off 2 bases at V and 3 bases at J, with 8 bases between the two ends. This CDR3 has 14 amino acids. As DNA, the CDR3 is TGTGCCAGCAGCTTCCCTCTAGACACCGGGGAGCTGTTTTTT. As protein: CASSFPLDTGELFF.

The chain couples TRBV6-1 to TRBJ1-6; TRBD1 is a possible D gene (5 bases). V lost 1 base to trimming and J lost 5 bases, with 18 bases between them. CDR3 length equals 18 residues. Per the germline V gene, CDR1 is MNHNS and CDR2 is SASEGT. The CDR3 coding sequence is TGTGCCAGCAGTGAAGTAGCGGCAGGGCGGGCTAATAATTCACCCCTCCACTTT. It specifies CASSEVAAGRANNSPLHF.

V gene TRBV30 combines with J gene TRBJ1-2, with D perhaps TRBD1 (5 bases). Looked up from germline, CDR1 is GTSNPN and CDR2 is SVGIG (reference sequence). CDR3 length: 11 amino acids. V was clipped by 8 bases and J by 8 bases, with 15 bases between them. The CDR3, as DNA: TGTGCCGGAGTACGGGGGGAGGGCTACACCTTC. Amino acids: CAGVRGEGYTF.

The chain links TRBV5-6 to TRBJ1-5; TRBD1 aligns across 9 bases. Germline assignment: CDR1 SGHDT and CDR2 YYEEEE. The CDR3 extends over 18 amino acids. Losses at the gene ends were 3 bases for V and 0 bases for J; bases not matched to a gene: 10. CDR3 protein: CASSWWDRALLSNQPQHF. The CDR3 DNA reads as TGTGCCAGCAGCTGGTGGGACAGGGCCCTCCTTAGCAATCAGCCCCAGCATTTT.

This clone was seen more than once but under ten times. The genes are TRBV10-3 and TRBJ2-1; 9 nucleotides line up with TRBD1. The germline V gene encodes CDR1 ENHRY and CDR2 SYGVKD. The J segment lost 9 bases and the V segment lost 11 bases, leaving 8 bases of the junction unmatched. CDR3 length equals 12 residues. The DNA for the CDR3 is TGTGCCTTGGGGACAGGGAACGGTGAGCAGTTCTTC. Protein product: CALGTGNGEQFF.

V gene TRBV4-3 combines with J gene TRBJ1-6, with D maybe TRBD1 (6 bases). The CDR3 runs 16 residues. V shed 3 bases and J shed 5 bases, with 14 bases lying between them. Germline loops: CDR1 LGHNA, CDR2 YSLEER. In nucleotides, the CDR3 is TGCGCCAGCAGCCAGGTCGCGGGGGGCAATAATTCACCCCTCCACTTT. This translates into CASSQVAGGNNSPLHF.

This chain joins TRBV11-2 and TRBJ2-1, with 8 nucleotides matching TRBD2. The V and J ends lost 4 bases and 0 bases, in that order; junction bases with no gene match: 2. Germline V gene sequence: CDR1 SGHAT, CDR2 FQNNGV. CDR3 length: 15 residues. CDR3 protein: CASSSRGGSYNEQFF. DNA of the CDR3: TGTGCCAGCAGCTCACGGGGGGGCTCCTACAATGAGCAGTTCTTC.

The chain joins TRBV6-2 or TRBV6-3 to TRBJ2-3, with 8 nucleotides matching TRBD1. CDR3 size: 20 residues. Germline V gives CDR1 MNHEY, CDR2 SVGEGT. V shed 2 bases and J 3 bases; nucleotides not matched to a gene: 19. The CDR3 is CASSYPVGQAGGPNTDTQYF. The CDR3 DNA is TGTGCCAGCAGTTACCCCGTGGGACAGGCAGGGGGACCCAATACAGATACGCAGTATTTT.

This chain joins TRBV19 and TRBJ2-7, with D maybe TRBD1 (6 bases). The length of the CDR3 is 13 residues. The germline V and J ends were trimmed by 8 bases and 2 bases, with 13 bases remaining between them. Germline-derived CDR1 and CDR2 are LNHDA and SQIVND (reference sequence). CDR3 bases: TGTGCCAGTGGGAACAGGGATACCTACGAGCAGTACTTC. Translating gives CASGNRDTYEQYF.

The CDR3 DNA sequence: TGTGCCAGCAGGCCGGGACTAGGTGGGGCCGGGGAGCTGTTTTTT. Its protein product is CASRPGLGGAGELFF. The V call is TRBV6-5, the J call TRBJ2-2; 8 positions match TRBD2. Germline assignment: CDR1 MNHEY and CDR2 SVGAGI. The CDR3 runs to 15 residues. With V trimmed by 6 bases and J by 6 bases, 9 bases remained unmatched.

The chain uses TRBV30 and TRBJ1-2; 8 bases map to TRBD1. The CDR3 is 15 amino acids. Germline CDR1 GTSNPN, CDR2 SVGIG (reference sequence). The ends lost 7 bases at V and 7 bases at J; junction bases unmatched: 17. CDR3 residues: CAYSTTGTGSGGYTF. The DNA of the CDR3 is TGTGCCTACTCAACGACCGGGACAGGATCCGGTGGCTACACCTTC.

V gene TRBV20-1 combines with J gene TRBJ1-5; D perhaps matches TRBD1 (5 bases). Germline V lookup: CDR1 DFQATT, CDR2 SNEGSKA (reference sequence). With 3 bases removed from V and 6 bases from J, the gap between germline ends came to 12 bases. The CDR3 runs 13 residues. DNA for the CDR3: TGCAGTGCTAGTGGGGAGGGGTTTCAGCCCCAGCATTTT. Its translation: CSASGEGFQPQHF.

This rearrangement joins TRBV4-2 to TRBJ2-7; 7 bases are shared with TRBD1. After removal of 2 bases from V and 5 bases from J, the junction contained 9 bases not matched to a gene. The CDR3 has 15 amino acids. CDR1 and CDR2 (germline): LGHNA, YNFKEQ. The CDR3 DNA reads as TGTGCCAGCAGCCAAAGGGACAGCGGTGCAAACGAGCAGTACTTC. Residues: CASSQRDSGANEQYF.

The CDR3 DNA sequence: TGTGCCAGCAGCCTCACAGACCATGAGCAGTTCTTC. This codes for CASSLTDHEQFF. The V and J genes are TRBV3-1 (or the pseudogene TRBV3-2) and TRBJ2-1; D is unclear. The V end was cut by 4 bases, the J end by 8 bases, with 9 bases between. Germline V gene data show CDR1 as LGHDT and CDR2 as YNNKEL (reference sequence). The CDR3 extends over 12 amino acids.

This chain links TRBV18 with TRBJ2-2; tentative D call: TRBD2 (5 bases). Germline V gives CDR1 KGHSH, CDR2 LQKENI. CDR3 length equals 15 residues. V lost 2 bases and J 4 bases, leaving 11 bases between the germline ends. The DNA for the CDR3 is TGTGCCAGCTCACCATCCGCGGGCAGCACCGGGGAGCTGTTTTTT. Its translation is CASSPSAGSTGELFF. The whole variable domain, filled in from reference TRBV18 and TRBJ2-2, reads NAGVMQNPRHLVRRRGQEARLRCSPMKGHSHVYWYRQLPEEGLKFMVYLQKENIIDESGMPKERFSAEFPKEGPSILRIQQVVRGDSAAYFCASSPSAGSTGELFFGEGSRLTVL.

This chain links TRBV5-5 with TRBJ2-3; 7 positions agree with TRBD2. After removal of 5 bases from V and 5 bases from J, the junction contained 8 bases not matched to a gene. The CDR3 contains 14 residues. The germline CDR1 and CDR2 sequences are SGHKS and YYEKEE (reference sequence). CDR3 DNA: TGTGCCAGCAGTTATCTGGCGGGGGTAGATACGCAGTATTTT. Amino acid sequence: CASSYLAGVDTQYF.

This clone was found once. The chain joins TRBV7-9 to TRBJ1-1; the D gene is possibly TRBD1 (5 bases). The CDR3 spans 15 residues. CDR1 and CDR2 from the germline V gene are SEHNR and FQNEAQ (reference sequence). V dropped 1 base and J dropped 3 bases, with 12 bases sitting between them. This CDR3 reads CASSLGGVGDTEAFF. The DNA of the CDR3 is TGTGCCAGCAGCTTAGGGGGCGTTGGGGACACTGAAGCTTTCTTT.

This clone was observed a handful of times. The gene calls are TRBV7-8 and TRBJ1-5; D possibly corresponds to TRBD1 (6 bases). CDR3 length: 18 amino acids. V was shortened by 2 bases and J by 2 bases, with 19 bases between the two germline ends. The germline gives CDR1 SGHVS, CDR2 FQNEAQ. The chain's CDR3 is CASSLIQGVGLGNQPQHF. The CDR3 nucleotides are TGTGCCAGCAGCTTAATACAGGGCGTGGGTTTGGGCAATCAGCCCCAGCATTTT.

The chain couples TRBV24-1 to TRBJ1-3; D not resolved. CDR1 and CDR2 (germline): KGHDR, SFDVKD. The CDR3 is 14 residues long. V was pared by 3 bases and J by 1 base, with 6 bases between. The CDR3 reads CATSDTVSGNTIYF. The DNA for the CDR3 is TGTGCCACCAGTGATACTGTTTCTGGAAACACCATATATTTT.

DNA for the CDR3: TGTGCCAGCAGCTTAGGGGACAGGGATGATTCACCCCTCCACTTT. Encoded protein: CASSLGDRDDSPLHF. The genes are TRBV7-9 and TRBJ1-6; 9 bases line up with TRBD1. Per germline, CDR1 SEHNR and CDR2 FQNEAQ (reference sequence). Unmatched junction bases numbered 3, after V lost 1 base and J lost 8 bases. The CDR3 is made up of 15 amino acids.

This clone has more than one count but fewer than ten. J is TRBJ2-3 and V is TRBV7-8; D gene ambiguous. This CDR3 is 15 amino acids long. CDR1 is SGHVS and CDR2 is FQNEAQ in the germline V gene. V was pared by 1 base and J by 6 bases, with 14 bases between. DNA for the CDR3: TGTGCCAGCAGCTTAGGACATCCCCACCGGGATACGCAGTATTTT. Translating it yields CASSLGHPHRDTQYF.

This chain links TRBV5-1 with TRBJ1-1; D not certain. CDR3 length: 12 amino acids. Germline V gives CDR1 SGHRS, CDR2 YFSETQ. Trimming removed 3 bases from V and 10 bases from J, with 13 bases in between. CDR3 in amino acids: CASSSGASSAFF. The CDR3 DNA reads as TGCGCCAGCAGCTCCGGAGCCTCTTCAGCTTTCTTT.